This entry features one T cell receptor (beta chain) sequence. These data come from a study of shared clonotypes between healthy human individuals. The run depth of the assay was deep. Measured with immunoSEQ multiplex PCR; TCRdb has only the in-frame clones, and not every one. The table shows under 2.5 million clones, with approximately 90% occurring only once. Trimming removed 4 bases at V and 0 bases at J, with 15 bases between. In germline, CDR1 is SQVTM, CDR2 ANQGSEA. This CDR3 comprises 16 residues. The source of this sequence is a man in his late teens or twenties in good health. Some clones in this sample may be carry-over from other donors' samples. The sample taken for sequencing was naive CD4+ T cells from PBMCs. As to subset: CD45RA+ positively selected. The genes are TRBV29-1 and TRBJ1-4, with D possibly matching TRBD1 (6 bases). CDR3 loop: CSVAQGPLATNEKLFF. CDR3 coding DNA: TGCAGCGTTGCCCAGGGGCCCCTTGCAACTAATGAAAAACTGTTTTTT.